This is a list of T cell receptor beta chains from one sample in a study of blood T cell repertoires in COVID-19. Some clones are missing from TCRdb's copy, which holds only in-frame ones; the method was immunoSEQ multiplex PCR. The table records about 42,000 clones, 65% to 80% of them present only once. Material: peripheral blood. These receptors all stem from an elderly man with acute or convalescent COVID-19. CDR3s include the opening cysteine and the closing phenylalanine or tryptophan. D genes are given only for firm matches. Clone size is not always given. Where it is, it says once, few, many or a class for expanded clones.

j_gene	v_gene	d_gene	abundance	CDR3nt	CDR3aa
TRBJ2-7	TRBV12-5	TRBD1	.	TGTGCTAGTGGTCTACCCCCGACAGGGCCCAGCTCCTACGAGCAGTACTTC	CASGLPPTGPSSYEQYF
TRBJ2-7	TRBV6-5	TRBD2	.	TGTGCCAGCAGTTACGAGCGGGAGAGGACCTACGAGCAGTACTTC	CASSYERERTYEQYF
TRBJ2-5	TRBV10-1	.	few	TGCGCCAGCAGTGATTCCGGCAGGGTGGTGAAGACCCAGTACTTC	CASSDSGRVVKTQYF
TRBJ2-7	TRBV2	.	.	TGTGCCAGCAGTGAAGACAGTTCCTACGAGCAGTACTTC	CASSEDSSYEQYF
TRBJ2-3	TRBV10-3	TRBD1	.	TGTGCCATCAGTGACCGGACAGGGACCCCTAGCACAGATACGCAGTATTTT	CAISDRTGTPSTDTQYF
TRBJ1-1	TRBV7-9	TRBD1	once	TGTGCCAGCAGCTACGGACAGGGACAAACTGAAGCTTTCTTT	CASSYGQGQTEAFF
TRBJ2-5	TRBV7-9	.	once	TGTGCCAGCCCAACCCAGCAGGCCCAAGAGACCCAGTACTTC	CASPTQQAQETQYF
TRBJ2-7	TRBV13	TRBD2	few	TGTGCCAGCAGCTTATTTACTAGCGGGAGAGCTGGCGAGCAGTACTTC	CASSLFTSGRAGEQYF
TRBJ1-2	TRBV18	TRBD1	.	TGTGCCAGCTCACCACGGGACAGGGGGAGCGGCTACACCTTC	CASSPRDRGSGYTF
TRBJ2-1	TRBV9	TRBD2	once	TGTGCCAGCAGCGTAGGGCGGGAGGCCACCTACAATGAGCAGTTCTTC	CASSVGREATYNEQFF
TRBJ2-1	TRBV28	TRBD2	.	TGTGCCAGCAGTTTGTCCGGGACTAGATCCCACAATGAGCAGTTCTTC	CASSLSGTRSHNEQFF
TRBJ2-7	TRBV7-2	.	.	TGTGCCAGCAGCCGCGACAGGAGTAGCTCCTACGAGCAGTACTTC	CASSRDRSSSYEQYF
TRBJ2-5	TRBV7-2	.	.	TGTGCCAGCAGCTTTTCGAGGTTACAAGAGACCCAGTACTTC	CASSFSRLQETQYF
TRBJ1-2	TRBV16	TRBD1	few	TGTGCCAGCAGCCAATCGGGACAGGGAAGGTATGGCTACACCTTC	CASSQSGQGRYGYTF
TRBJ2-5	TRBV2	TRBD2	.	TGTGCCAGCAGTGATCTAGCGGGGGGGGAGACCCAGTACTTC	CASSDLAGGETQYF
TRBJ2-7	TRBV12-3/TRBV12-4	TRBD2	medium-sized	TGTGCCAGCAGTCCAAGTGTTGCTAGCGGGCGCACCTTC	CASSPSVASGRTF
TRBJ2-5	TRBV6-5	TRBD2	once	TGTGCCAGCAGTTACAATGCGGGGGTGGAGACCCAGTACTTC	CASSYNAGVETQYF
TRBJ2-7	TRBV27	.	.	TGTGCCAGCAGTTCGGCAGGGGCGTCCTCCTACGAGCAGTACTTC	CASSSAGASSYEQYF
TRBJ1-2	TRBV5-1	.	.	TGCGCCAGCAGCTTGCTAACAGGGAACTATGGCTACACCTTC	CASSLLTGNYGYTF
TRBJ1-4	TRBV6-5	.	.	TGTGCCAGCGGTCTGGGGGGGGGAGCTAATGAAAAACTGTTTTTT	CASGLGGGANEKLFF
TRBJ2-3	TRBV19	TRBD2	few	TGTGCCAGTAGTACACTAGCGGGGCACACAGATACGCAGTATTTT	CASSTLAGHTDTQYF
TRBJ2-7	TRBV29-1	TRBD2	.	TGCAGCGCCTCTAGCGGCTCTTGGGAGCAGTACTTC	CSASSGSWEQYF
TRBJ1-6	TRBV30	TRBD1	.	TGTGCCTGGTCGACAGGGGTTAATTCACCCCTCCACTTT	CAWSTGVNSPLHF
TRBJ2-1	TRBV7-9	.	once	TGTGCCAGCAGCTCCGACTTTGGGGCCCCCTACAATGAGCAGTTCTTC	CASSSDFGAPYNEQFF
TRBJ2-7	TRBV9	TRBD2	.	TGTGCCAGCAGCCCTCAGGGACTAGCGTACGAGCAGTACTTC	CASSPQGLAYEQYF
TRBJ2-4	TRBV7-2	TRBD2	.	TGTGCCAGCAGCCTGACCAGGACTAGCGACATTCAGTACTTC	CASSLTRTSDIQYF
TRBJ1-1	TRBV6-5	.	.	TGTGCCAGCAGTTACTCCCAGGGGCCCATGAACACTGAAGCTTTCTTT	CASSYSQGPMNTEAFF
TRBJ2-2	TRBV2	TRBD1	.	TGTGCCAGCAGTCAGACAGGGACGAACACCGGGGAGCTGTTTTTT	CASSQTGTNTGELFF
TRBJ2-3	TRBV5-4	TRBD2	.	TGTGCCAGCAGCTTGAATGGGAGGGGACGGGGCACAGATACGCAGTATTTT	CASSLNGRGRGTDTQYF
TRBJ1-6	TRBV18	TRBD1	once	TGTGCCAGCTCACCTTGGACAGGGCCGGATTCACCCCTCCACTTT	CASSPWTGPDSPLHF
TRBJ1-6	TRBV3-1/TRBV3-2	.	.	TGTGCCAGCAGCCAACTAGGGGGTTCACCCCTCCACTTT	CASSQLGGSPLHF
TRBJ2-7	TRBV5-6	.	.	TGTGCCAGCAGCTTAGCCGGGACTCTCGCGCCCTACGAGCAGTACTTC	CASSLAGTLAPYEQYF
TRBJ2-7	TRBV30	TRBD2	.	TGTGCCTGGAGGGGATCTAGCGGGAGTACCACCTACGAGCAGTACTTC	CAWRGSSGSTTYEQYF
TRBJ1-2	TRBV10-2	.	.	TGCGCCAGCAGTGAGTCGTTCGCGGCTGCCTATGGCTACACCTTC	CASSESFAAAYGYTF
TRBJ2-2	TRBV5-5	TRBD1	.	TGTGCCAGCAGCTGGGCAGGGGGCTTTAGCGGGGAGCTGTTTTTT	CASSWAGGFSGELFF